A single sample is the source of the 13 T cell receptor beta chains below, sequenced in a study of CD8+CD57+ T cells in acquired aplastic anemia. Sequenced patients had shown CD8+CD57+ cell expansion by flow cytometry. Profiling of TCR beta VDJ combinations and CDR3 sequences used genomic DNA as template. TCRdb reprocessed the reads with MiXCR, giving one entry per CDR3 protein. The data contain about 160,000 distinct CDR3 sequences, 40% to 60% of them singletons. The material sequenced was sorted CD4+, CD8+, or CD8+CD57+ T cells (not recorded which) from PBMCs. Receptors originate from a human donor with aplastic anemia.

The CDR3 loop reads CASTSSGQGYNEQFF. DNA of the CDR3: TGCGCCAGCACCTCCTCGGGACAGGGATACAATGAGCAGTTCTTC. This sequence joins TRBV4-1 and TRBJ2-1, with TRBD1 matching 9 bases. V shed 7 bases, J shed 4 bases, and the junction held 8 bases outside the gene matches. Germline V gene data show CDR1 as MGHRA and CDR2 as YSYEKL. This CDR3 comprises 15 residues.

The chain is built from TRBV15 and TRBJ2-3, with D perhaps TRBD2 (5 bases). Germline V CDR1 and CDR2: LNHNV, YYDKDF (reference sequence). The V gene lost 5 bases and the J gene lost 9 bases, with 9 bases spanning the gap. The CDR3 totals 11 residues. CDR3 sequence (DNA): TGTGCCACCAGCCCAGGAGGCACGCAGTATTTT. It encodes CATSPGGTQYF.

The rearrangement uses TRBV9 and TRBJ1-3; D is unresolved. In germline, CDR1 is SGDLS, CDR2 YYNGEE. V was cut by 4 bases and J by 4 bases, with 9 bases left in between. CDR3 size: 13 residues. DNA for the CDR3: TGTGCCAGCAGCTCCAGTGGGGGAAACACCATATATTTT. This codes for CASSSSGGNTIYF.

Details on this clonotype: An end of the junction does not agree with germline; a read error may underlie this. In DNA form, the CDR3 reads TGCGCCGGCAGAGCCAGCACCGGGGAGCTGTTTTTT. It codes for CAGRASTGELFF. V usage is TRBV5-1 and J usage is TRBJ2-2; D gene uncertain. Germline CDR1 SGHRS, CDR2 YFSETQ. This CDR3 spans 12 amino acids.

This chain links TRBV27 with TRBJ2-3; 11 bases match TRBD2. The CDR3 extends over 12 amino acids. Germline loops: CDR1 MNHEY, CDR2 SMNVEV (reference sequence). The V gene end was trimmed by 3 bases and the J gene end by 15 bases; junction bases not matched to a gene: 5. CDR3 nucleotide sequence: TGTGCCAGCAGTTTGCGGACTAGCGGGCTATATTTT. It codes for CASSLRTSGLYF.

This clonotype was detected only a few times. The chain carries TRBV10-3 and TRBJ2-7; D possibly corresponds to TRBD2 (6 bases). From germline, CDR1 is ENHRY and CDR2 SYGVKD. The ends were cut back, 5 bases at V and 0 bases at J, with 11 bases in the middle. This CDR3 region has 14 residues. The CDR3 protein is CAISSPGGSYEQYF. CDR3 nucleotide sequence: TGTGCCATCAGTTCCCCCGGGGGCTCCTACGAGCAGTACTTC.

V is TRBV19 and J is TRBJ1-5, with D perhaps TRBD1 (5 bases). This CDR3 is built from 15 residues. Trimming removed 3 bases at V and 4 bases at J, with 13 bases between. The V gene's germline CDR1 is LNHDA and CDR2 SQIVND (reference sequence). The CDR3 DNA follows: TGTGCCAGTAGTATGGGACCAAACGGGAATCAGCCCCAGCATTTT. This gives the protein CASSMGPNGNQPQHF.

This clonotype was counted at least ten times. The chain links TRBV24-1 to TRBJ1-5, with a possible D match to TRBD1 (5 bases). Looked up from germline, CDR1 is KGHDR and CDR2 is SFDVKD. V lost 1 base to trimming and J lost 4 bases, with 10 bases between them. This CDR3 has 15 amino acids. For the CDR3, the DNA is TGTGCCACCAGTGATTTTGGGGACTGGAATCAGCCCCAGCATTTT. It translates to CATSDFGDWNQPQHF.

J is TRBJ1-1 and V is TRBV2; maybe TRBD1 (5 bases). The CDR3 contains 15 residues. Trimming removed 6 bases from V and 3 bases from J, with 17 bases in between. Germline values: CDR1 SNHLY, CDR2 FYNNEI. CDR3 coding DNA: TGTGCCAGCAGACCAATGGACAAGTCCCACACTGAAGCTTTCTTT. Translated: CASRPMDKSHTEAFF.

This clonotype was detected ten times or more. The V gene is TRBV19, the J gene TRBJ2-7; 9 nucleotides match TRBD2. The CDR3 sequence is 16 residues long. J gave up 2 bases and V 3 bases, and 8 bases lay outside the gene matches. The germline gives CDR1 LNHDA, CDR2 SQIVND (reference sequence). In DNA form, the CDR3 reads TGTGCCAGTAGTATTATACTAGCGGGCCCTACCTACGAGCAGTACTTC. Translated: CASSIILAGPTYEQYF.

This chain uses TRBV12-3 or TRBV12-4 with TRBJ1-1; the D is unclear. The ends were cut back, 2 bases at V and 1 base at J, with 5 bases in the middle. The CDR3 extends over 13 amino acids. CDR3 nucleotides: TGTGCCAGCAGTTTAAATGGGAACACTGAAGCTTTCTTT. This translates into CASSLNGNTEAFF.

The gene calls are TRBV20-1 and TRBJ1-2; 9 nucleotides line up with TRBD1. This CDR3 is 15 amino acids long. From germline, CDR1 is DFQATT and CDR2 SNEGSKA (reference sequence). J gave up 8 bases and V 0 bases, and 10 bases lay outside the gene matches. The CDR3 nucleotides read TGCAGTGCTAGAGAGGCACCGGGACAGGGTAGCGGCTACACCTTC. It yields the protein CSAREAPGQGSGYTF.

The V and J genes are TRBV29-1 and TRBJ1-6; D perhaps matches TRBD1 (5 bases). The CDR3 has 12 residues. The germline V gene encodes CDR1 SQVTM and CDR2 ANQGSEA. V was trimmed by 6 bases and J by 7 bases, leaving 10 bases between them. This CDR3 reads CSVPGRNSPLHF. In nucleotides, the CDR3 is TGCAGCGTCCCGGGACGGAATTCACCCCTCCACTTT. Full variable domain (rest looked up from reference TRBV29-1 and TRBJ1-6): SAVISQKPSRDICQRGTSLTIQCQVDSQVTMMFWYRQQPGQSLTLIATANQGSEATYESGFVIDKFPISRPNLTFSTLTVSNMSPEDSSIYLCSVPGRNSPLHFGNGTRLTVT.